The 10 T cell receptor beta chains below come from one sample, sequenced in a study of quantifying T cell responses using KT2 cells. On the study more broadly: RNA was reverse transcribed with TCR alpha and beta constant-region primers.

Each cDNA got a UMI-containing oligo ligated at its 3' end. First-round PCR used around 4 cycles and beta primers RC1.1 and RC1.2 covering TRBC1 and TRBC2. TCRdb processed the UMI-ligation and nested PCR reads anew with MiXCR; each CDR3 protein has one entry. The sample includes tens of thousands of distinct CDR3 sequences, roughly 8% seen only once; the top ten take approximately 14%. The source material was PBMCs spiked with cells of the T cell clone KT2. The origin of the receptors is a human donor.

This sequence joins TRBV2 and TRBJ2-3; TRBD2 agrees at 8 bases. Trimming cost V 7 bases and J 2 bases; bases outside gene matches: 8. The CDR3 runs 15 residues. Germline CDR1 is SNHLY and CDR2 is FYNNEI. CDR3 nucleotide sequence: TGTGCCAGCATTCGGGGGGGCTTTTCCACAGATACGCAGTATTTT. Its protein product is CASIRGGFSTDTQYF.

The table lists this clonotype with many counts. This chain joins TRBV18 and TRBJ1-1; 7 nucleotides match TRBD1. In germline, CDR1 is KGHSH, CDR2 LQKENI. V shed 4 bases and J 3 bases; nucleotides not matched to a gene: 8. This CDR3 spans 15 amino acids. CDR3 in DNA: TGTGCCAGCTCACGAACCGGGACAGCCGACACTGAAGCTTTCTTT. This codes for CASSRTGTADTEAFF. Full variable domain (rest looked up from reference TRBV18 and TRBJ1-1): NAGVMQNPRHLVRRRGQEARLRCSPMKGHSHVYWYRQLPEEGLKFMVYLQKENIIDESGMPKERFSAEFPKEGPSILRIQQVVRGDSAAYFCASSRTGTADTEAFFGQGTRLTVV.

The chain uses TRBV2 and TRBJ2-3, with TRBD1 as a possible D gene (5 bases). Germline V gene sequence: CDR1 SNHLY, CDR2 FYNNEI. With 5 bases removed from V and 2 bases from J, the gap between germline ends came to 14 bases. The CDR3 covers 15 residues. CDR3 in amino acids: CASSKDTYFTDTQYF. As DNA, the CDR3 is TGTGCCAGCAGTAAGGACACGTACTTCACAGATACGCAGTATTTT.

The chain is built from TRBV5-1 and TRBJ1-1, with 7 nucleotides matching TRBD1. The germline V gene encodes CDR1 SGHRS and CDR2 YFSETQ. The length of the CDR3 is 13 residues. V trimming: 7 bases; J trimming: 7 bases; junction bases outside the gene matches: 10. The CDR3 DNA reads TGCGCCAGCCGATCTGGGACAGAAGGTGAAGCTTTCTTT. This sequence encodes CASRSGTEGEAFF.

This clonotype was found many times. V is TRBV20-1 and J is TRBJ1-6; perhaps TRBD1 as D (6 bases). Germline lookup yields CDR1 DFQATT and CDR2 SNEGSKA (reference sequence). This CDR3 region has 11 residues. The CDR3 loop is CRLDRNSPLHF. The CDR3 coding sequence is TGCAGGCTGGACAGAAATTCACCCCTCCACTTT.

This clonotype was seen a handful of times. The chain carries TRBV14 and TRBJ1-1; D ambiguous. The germline V gene encodes CDR1 SGHDN and CDR2 FVKESK. With 6 bases removed from V and 0 bases from J, the gap between germline ends came to 8 bases. This CDR3 is 13 amino acids long. DNA of the CDR3: TGTGCCAGCAGTAAGACCATGAACACTGAAGCTTTCTTT. Protein product: CASSKTMNTEAFF.

Ten or more counts support this clonotype. The rearrangement uses TRBV10-3 and TRBJ2-7, with TRBD1 identical over 8 bases. Germline assignment: CDR1 ENHRY and CDR2 SYGVKD. Trimming took 4 bases from V and 0 from J; bases not matched to a gene: 5. The CDR3 runs 15 residues. The CDR3 loop is CAISGGDRSSYEQYF. CDR3 DNA: TGTGCCATCAGTGGGGGGGACAGGAGCTCCTACGAGCAGTACTTC.

The chain recombines TRBV29-1 with TRBJ2-5, with D maybe TRBD1 (6 bases). Trimming stripped 3 bases from V and 4 bases from J, with 18 bases between. This CDR3 has 15 residues. Germline assignment: CDR1 SQVTM and CDR2 ANQGSEA. The CDR3 DNA reads TGCAGCGTTGACCCCCACAACAGGGTTGGAGAGACCCAGTACTTC. Translation gives CSVDPHNRVGETQYF.

This clonotype was seen at least ten times. The chain has TRBV5-5 and TRBJ2-6; D is perhaps TRBD1 or TRBD2 (5 bases each). The ends were cut back, 4 bases at V and 4 bases at J, with 15 bases in the middle. Germline CDR1 and CDR2: SGHKS and YYEKEE (reference sequence). The CDR3 consists of 16 residues. DNA of the CDR3: TGTGCCAGCAGCCGGGGCCAGGACCTAGGGGCCAACGTCCTGACTTTC. This gives the protein CASSRGQDLGANVLTF. The full variable domain, rest sourced from reference TRBV5-5 and TRBJ2-6, is DAGVTQSPTHLIKTRGQQVTLRCSPISGHKSVSWYQQVLGQGPQFIFQYYEKEERGRGNFPDRFSARQFPNYSSELNVNALLLGDSALYLCASSRGQDLGANVLTFGAGSRLTVL.

This clonotype has just a few counts. This chain uses TRBV20-1 with TRBJ1-1, with no clear D. Germline lookup yields CDR1 DFQATT and CDR2 SNEGSKA (reference sequence). The V gene lost 2 bases and the J gene lost 2 bases, with 9 bases spanning the gap. The CDR3 loop spans 13 amino acids. As DNA, the CDR3 is TGCAGTGCTAGACACGCAGTCAACACTGAAGCTTTCTTT. Its protein product is CSARHAVNTEAFF.